Listed here is a single T cell receptor beta chain. Its antigen remains unknown. The read ends 3 residues before the CDR3 terminus; that terminus is restored from the germline J gene. Reduced serum IgG, IgA and/or IgM plus specific antibody deficiency defined CVID. Unmatched junction bases numbered 12, after V lost 7 bases and J lost 0 bases. CDR3 length: 17 residues. Germline V gene lookup returns CDR1 MNHEY and CDR2 SVGEGT. These data come from a study of T cell clonality in common variable immunodeficiency. General study findings and limits: Fewer deletions and N-nucleotide insertions were reportedly seen in common variable immunodeficiency TCR beta sequences.

The data were produced by immunoSEQ multiplex PCR, yet TCRdb's version contains in-frame clones alone and is incomplete. Altogether 2,600 or so clones were found in the sample, and no singletons occur. V usage is TRBV6-2 or TRBV6-3 and J usage is TRBJ2-1; 7 nucleotides agree with TRBD1. Sequencing was carried out using peripheral blood mononuclear cells. The sequence was obtained from a human donor with common variable immunodeficiency. The DNA read from the CDR3 is TGTGCCAGCACTAATGCCGCGACAGGGTACTCCTACAATGAG. Its protein product is CASTNAATGYSYNE. The complete CDR3 reads CASTNAATGYSYNEQFF.